This TCR beta chain originates from a study of blood T cell repertoires in COVID-19. The protocol was immunoSEQ multiplex PCR, while the TCRdb copy is restricted to in-frame clones and leaves out a portion. The sample has about 310,000 clones, around nine tenths seen once. The specimen was PBMCs or T cells enriched from blood (not recorded which). The receptor's source is a man in his fifties or sixties who had recovered from COVID-19.

The CDR3 loop reads CASSPGQAYEQYF. CDR3 in DNA: TGCGCCAGCAGCCCGGGACAGGCCTACGAGCAGTACTTC. The rearrangement uses TRBV10-2 and TRBJ2-7; 8 nucleotides line up with TRBD1. Germline V gene data show CDR1 as WSHSY and CDR2 as SAAADI. V shed 6 bases and J 2 bases; nucleotides not matched to a gene: 3. The CDR3 spans 13 residues.